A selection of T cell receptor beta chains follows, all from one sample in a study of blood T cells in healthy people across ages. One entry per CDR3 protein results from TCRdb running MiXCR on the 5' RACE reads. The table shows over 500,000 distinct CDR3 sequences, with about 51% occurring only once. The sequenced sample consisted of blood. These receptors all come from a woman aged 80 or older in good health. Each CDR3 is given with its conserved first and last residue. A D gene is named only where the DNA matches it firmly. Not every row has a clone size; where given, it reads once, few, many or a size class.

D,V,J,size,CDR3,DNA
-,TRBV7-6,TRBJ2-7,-,CASSLKTGTLTYEQYF,TGTGCCAGCAGCTTAAAAACCGGGACACTAACCTACGAGCAGTACTTC
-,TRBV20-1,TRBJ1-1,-,CSALGAGRTEAFF,TGCAGTGCCCTTGGGGCAGGGCGGACTGAAGCTTTCTTT
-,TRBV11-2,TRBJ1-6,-,CASSLGQSDNSPLHF,TGTGCCAGCAGCTTAGGTCAGAGCGATAATTCACCCCTCCACTTT
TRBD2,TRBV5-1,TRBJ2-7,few,CASSLVSGSHEQYF,TGCGCCAGCAGCCTAGTTAGCGGGAGCCACGAGCAGTACTTC
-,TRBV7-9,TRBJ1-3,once,CASSLALPSSGNTIYF,TGTGCCAGCAGCTTAGCTCTCCCGAGCTCTGGAAACACCATATATTTT
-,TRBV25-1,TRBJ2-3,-,CASSEWGDGADTQYF,TGTGCCAGCAGTGAATGGGGGGATGGGGCAGATACGCAGTATTTT
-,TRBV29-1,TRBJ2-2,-,CASLRGDGELFF,TGCGCCAGTTTGAGGGGCGACGGGGAGCTGTTTTTT
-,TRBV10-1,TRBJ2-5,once,CASSELGFQTQYF,TGCGCCAGCAGTGAGCTCGGCTTCCAGACCCAGTACTTC
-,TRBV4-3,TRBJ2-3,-,CASSPDESPDTQYF,TGCGCCAGCAGCCCCGATGAGAGTCCAGATACGCAGTATTTT
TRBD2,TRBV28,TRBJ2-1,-,CASRTGLAGYNEQFF,TGTGCCAGTCGTACCGGACTAGCGGGCTACAATGAGCAGTTCTTC
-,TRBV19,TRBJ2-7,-,CASSTRAPWEQYF,TGTGCCAGTAGTACAAGAGCCCCGTGGGAGCAGTACTTC
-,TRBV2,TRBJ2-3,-,CASSVSAASTDTQYF,TGTGCCAGCAGTGTCAGCGCCGCGAGCACAGATACGCAGTATTTT
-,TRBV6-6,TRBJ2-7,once,CASTKGPGSPYEQYF,TGTGCCAGCACCAAAGGACCAGGATCTCCCTACGAGCAGTACTTC
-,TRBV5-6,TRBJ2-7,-,CASSSAWGSYEQYF,TGTGCCAGCAGCTCCGCTTGGGGGTCCTACGAGCAGTACTTC
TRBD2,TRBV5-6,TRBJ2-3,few,CASSLGSGGSPEGYF,TGTGCCAGCAGCTTGGGTAGCGGGGGATCCCCAGAGGGGTATTTT
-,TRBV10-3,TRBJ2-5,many,CAISVGKVETQYF,TGTGCCATCAGTGTGGGGAAGGTGGAGACCCAGTACTTC
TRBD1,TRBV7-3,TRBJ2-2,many,CASSLTRTGFSGPNTGELFF,TGTGCCAGCAGCTTAACCCGGACAGGGTTCAGCGGCCCTAACACCGGGGAGCTGTTTTTT
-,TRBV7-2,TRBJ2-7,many,CASSFSGYEQYF,TGTGCCAGCAGCTTCTCCGGTTACGAGCAGTACTTC
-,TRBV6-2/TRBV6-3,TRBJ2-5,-,CAPETSRRPQETQYF,TGTGCCCCCGAAACCAGTAGGAGACCCCAAGAGACCCAGTACTTC
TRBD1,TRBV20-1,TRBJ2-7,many,CSARKPTGTEQYF,TGCAGTGCTAGAAAACCGACAGGGACCGAGCAGTACTTC